The clone carrying this T cell receptor (beta chain) was counted ten times or more. There are 17 residues in the CDR3. Germline V CDR1 and CDR2: SGHTA, FQGNSA. Trimming left V 2 bases short and J 5 bases short, with 18 bases between. This sample is part of a study of T cell repertoires in cytomegalovirus infection. Overall study: CMV infection plus the matching HLA type was flagged by public TCR beta signatures.

TCRdb itself ran the reads through MiXCR, one entry per CDR3 protein. In the table there are 200,000 to 300,000 distinct CDR3 sequences, approximately 8.3% of which are singletons. This TCR derives from a human donor in good health (CMV status not recorded). Some clones in this sample may be carry-over from other donors' samples. The chain links TRBV7-2 to TRBJ2-2; TRBD1 might be the D (6 bases). The specimen sequenced was PBMCs. The CDR3 sequence is CASSLKATAGVTGELFF. CDR3 DNA sequence: TGTGCCAGCAGCTTAAAAGCCACGGCAGGGGTAACCGGGGAGCTGTTTTTT.